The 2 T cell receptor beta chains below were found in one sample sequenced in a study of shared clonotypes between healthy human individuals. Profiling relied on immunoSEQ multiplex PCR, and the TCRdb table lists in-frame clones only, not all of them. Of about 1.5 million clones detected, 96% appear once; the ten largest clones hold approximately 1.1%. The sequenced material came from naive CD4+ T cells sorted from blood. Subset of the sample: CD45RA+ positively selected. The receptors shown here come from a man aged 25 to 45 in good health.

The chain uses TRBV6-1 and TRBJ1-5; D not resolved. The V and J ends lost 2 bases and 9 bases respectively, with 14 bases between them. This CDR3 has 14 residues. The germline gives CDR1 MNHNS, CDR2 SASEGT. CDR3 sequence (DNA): TGTGCCAGCAGTGAATCAGCAGTTTTTAGGCCCCAGCATTTT. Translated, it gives CASSESAVFRPQHF.

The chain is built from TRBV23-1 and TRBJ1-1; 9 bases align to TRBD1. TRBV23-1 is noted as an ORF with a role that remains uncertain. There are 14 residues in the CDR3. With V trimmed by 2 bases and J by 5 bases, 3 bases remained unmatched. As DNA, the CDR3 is TGCGCCAGCAGTCAAGACAGGGGGTGTACTGAAGCTTTCTTT. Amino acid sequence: CASSQDRGCTEAFF.